These 32 T cell receptor beta chains came from one sample sequenced in a study of blood T cell repertoires in COVID-19. Sequencing was performed with immunoSEQ multiplex PCR; in TCRdb, only in-frame clones are kept and a portion is missing. Found here are some 260,000 clones, roughly four fifths of them singletons; the top ten hold over 4%. Sample: PBMCs or T cells enriched from blood (not recorded which). These receptors were taken from a man younger than 45 with acute COVID-19.

This clone was picked up a small number of times. V usage is TRBV4-3 and J usage is TRBJ2-2; TRBD2 agrees at 8 bases. Germline CDR1 and CDR2: LGHNA and YSLEER. The CDR3 contains 18 residues. V was clipped by 0 bases and J by 4 bases; unmatched bases: 10. CDR3 nucleotide sequence: TGCGCCAGCAGCCAAGAAGGGTGGGCGGGAGGCCCCACCGGGGAGCTGTTTTTT. As protein: CASSQEGWAGGPTGELFF.

V usage is TRBV6-2 or TRBV6-3 and J usage is TRBJ2-7; tentative D call: TRBD2 (5 bases). This CDR3 has 12 residues. CDR1 is MNHEY, CDR2 SVGEGT, per germline. The V gene lost 6 bases and the J gene lost 4 bases, with 10 bases spanning the gap. The CDR3 loop is CASSLSGYEQYV. The CDR3 bases are TGTGCCAGCAGCCTCTCGGGGTACGAGCAGTACGTC.

The V call is TRBV5-8, the J call TRBJ1-1; D call uncertain. CDR3 length: 15 amino acids. Germline V gene lookup returns CDR1 SGHTS and CDR2 YDEGEE. Trimming stripped 0 bases from V and 1 base from J, with 10 bases between. CDR3 amino acids: CASSLVGGPNTEAFF. The CDR3 DNA follows: TGTGCCAGCAGCTTGGTGGGAGGGCCGAACACTGAAGCTTTCTTT.

The sample holds one count of this clone. The chain combines TRBV13 with TRBJ2-3; tentative D call: TRBD2 (5 bases). Trimming pared 0 bases from V and 14 bases from J, leaving 33 bases between. The germline CDR1 and CDR2 sequences are PRHDT and FYEKMQ (reference sequence). The CDR3 totals 19 residues. The CDR3 DNA reads TGTGCCAGCAGCTTAGGCCTTGCTAGTCGGCGACTAACCCCGATTCAACCGTATTTT. Translation: CASSLGLASRRLTPIQPYF.

The V and J genes are TRBV6-6 and TRBJ2-3; 13 bases are shared with TRBD2. V was pared by 6 bases and J by 5 bases, with 5 bases of the junction left unmatched. Germline CDR1 MNHNY, CDR2 SVGAGI (reference sequence). There are 15 residues in the CDR3. CDR3 loop: CASSPGLAGVDTQYF. For the CDR3, the DNA is TGTGCCAGCAGCCCCGGACTAGCGGGAGTAGATACGCAGTATTTT.

This rearrangement joins TRBV19 to TRBJ2-1; D perhaps matches TRBD2 (6 bases). CDR3 length equals 12 residues. With 5 bases removed from V and 6 bases from J, the gap between germline ends came to 8 bases. Per the germline V gene, CDR1 is LNHDA and CDR2 is SQIVND (reference sequence). The CDR3 DNA sequence: TGTGCCAGTAGTGGAGGGATCAATGAGCAGTTCTTC. It is translated as CASSGGINEQFF.

The chain employs TRBV5-1 and TRBJ2-1; TRBD1 might be the D (5 bases). The CDR3 totals 13 residues. Looked up from germline, CDR1 is SGHRS and CDR2 is YFSETQ. V was pared by 7 bases and J by 8 bases, with 16 bases between. The CDR3 nucleotides read TGCGCCAGCTCCCTTGAAAAGGGGTATGAGCAGTTCTTC. Protein: CASSLEKGYEQFF.

This rearrangement joins TRBV27 to TRBJ1-1; 9 positions agree with TRBD1. The germline V gene has CDR1 MNHEY and CDR2 SMNVEV (reference sequence). With V trimmed by 9 bases and J by 6 bases, 8 bases remained unmatched. The CDR3 extends over 13 amino acids. The CDR3 sequence: CASVPDRGAEAFF. The CDR3 region has the DNA TGTGCCAGTGTTCCAGACAGGGGGGCTGAAGCTTTCTTT.

The chain employs TRBV6-2 or TRBV6-3 and TRBJ1-6; no clear D gene. Deletions cut 5 bases from V and 8 bases from J, with 7 bases between. CDR3 length: 12 amino acids. Germline-derived CDR1 and CDR2 are MNHEY and SVGEGT. As DNA, the CDR3 is TGTGCCAGCAGTGAGAGGTATTCACCCCTCCACTTT. It yields the protein CASSERYSPLHF.

V usage is TRBV27 and J usage is TRBJ2-1; 11 bases fit TRBD2. Trimming at V came to 4 bases and at J to 7 bases, leaving 0 bases not matched to a gene. The CDR3 sequence is 13 residues long. Germline V gene lookup returns CDR1 MNHEY and CDR2 SMNVEV (reference sequence). CDR3 sequence (DNA): TGTGCCAGCAGTTCTAGCGGGAGGAATGAGCAGTTCTTC. Translated: CASSSSGRNEQFF.

The chain has TRBV19 and TRBJ1-5, with 7 bases aligning to TRBD1. The V segment lost 3 bases and the J segment 1 base; nucleotides outside the gene matches: 3. The germline V gene has CDR1 LNHDA and CDR2 SQIVND (reference sequence). The CDR3 is 15 amino acids. The CDR3 DNA follows: TGTGCCAGTAGTATCCAGACAGGGAGCAATCAGCCCCAGCATTTT. Translating gives CASSIQTGSNQPQHF.

The chain combines TRBV7-3 with TRBJ1-6; D perhaps matches TRBD1 (5 bases). The CDR3 spans 15 residues. V was cut by 2 bases and J by 1 base, with 6 bases left in between. Germline CDR1 is SGHTA and CDR2 is FQGTGA. The CDR3 sequence is CASSLDRSYNSPLHF. The CDR3 region has the DNA TGTGCCAGCAGCTTAGACAGATCCTATAATTCACCCCTCCACTTT.

The V call is TRBV11-2, the J call TRBJ1-1; perhaps TRBD1 as D (5 bases). V was shortened by 5 bases and J by 0 bases, with 13 bases between the two germline ends. The germline gives CDR1 SGHAT, CDR2 FQNNGV. This CDR3 has 15 residues. The CDR3 DNA is TGTGCCAGCAGCCCTCGACAGACAGTGAACACTGAAGCTTTCTTT. Its protein is CASSPRQTVNTEAFF.

This chain connects TRBV29-1 to TRBJ1-2; the D gene is possibly TRBD1 (5 bases). CDR3 size: 12 residues. Germline assignment: CDR1 SQVTM and CDR2 ANQGSEA. The V gene lost 2 bases and the J gene lost 7 bases, with 11 bases spanning the gap. CDR3 bases: TGCAGCGTTGAAACTGGGGCTGGTGGCTACACCTTC. Translation gives CSVETGAGGYTF.

There are a few counts of this clone. CDR3 loop: CATSPRGGGGDGYTF. The CDR3 region has the DNA TGTGCCACCAGTCCGAGGGGGGGCGGTGGCGATGGCTACACCTTC. The chain has TRBV15 and TRBJ1-2; D is possibly TRBD1 (6 bases). The CDR3 has 15 residues. Germline lookup yields CDR1 LNHNV and CDR2 YYDKDF (reference sequence). V gave up 6 bases and J gave up 6 bases, with 20 bases separating them. The full variable domain, in which reference TRBV15 and TRBJ1-2 provide the parts outside the CDR3, is DAMVIQNPRYQVTQFGKPVTLSCSQTLNHNVMYWYQQKSSQAPKLLFHYYDKDFNNEADTPDNFQSRRPNTSFCFLDIRSPGLGDTAMYLCATSPRGGGGDGYTFGSGTRLTVV.

J is TRBJ2-3 and V is TRBV4-2; TRBD2 aligns across 14 bases. Germline CDR1 LGHNA, CDR2 YNFKEQ. CDR3 length: 16 amino acids. The trim removed 4 bases at V and 4 bases at J, leaving 4 bases unmatched. DNA of the CDR3: TGTGCCAGCAGCCCTGGGACTAGCGGGGGCCCAGATACGCAGTATTTT. It translates to CASSPGTSGGPDTQYF.

The V gene is TRBV19, the J gene TRBJ2-1; possible D gene TRBD1, 6 bases. The length of the CDR3 is 15 residues. V dropped 5 bases and J dropped 4 bases, with 15 bases sitting between them. Germline V lookup: CDR1 LNHDA, CDR2 SQIVND (reference sequence). CDR3 nucleotide sequence: TGTGCCAGTAGTCCAACAGGGTTCAGTTACAATGAGCAGTTCTTC. It specifies CASSPTGFSYNEQFF.

This sequence joins TRBV2 and TRBJ2-4, with 13 bases lining up with TRBD2. The germline gives CDR1 SNHLY, CDR2 FYNNEI. V was clipped by 9 bases and J by 7 bases; unmatched bases: 9. The CDR3 has 15 amino acids. CDR3 nucleotide sequence: TGTGCCAGTCTGACTAGCGGGGGGCCCCACAACATTCAGTACTTC. This encodes CASLTSGGPHNIQYF.

This CDR3 reads CASSLLGIDRGQETQYF. CDR3 bases: TGTGCCAGCAGTTTGTTGGGGATTGACAGGGGCCAAGAGACCCAGTACTTC. This chain links TRBV28 with TRBJ2-5, with 8 positions matching TRBD1. Germline assignment: CDR1 MDHEN and CDR2 SYDVKM. CDR3 length equals 17 residues. V lost 3 bases, J lost 1 base, and 10 bases stayed unmatched.

The chain links TRBV24-1 to TRBJ2-1; 9 bases align to TRBD2. The CDR3 has 16 residues. Per the germline V gene, CDR1 is KGHDR and CDR2 is SFDVKD. V was clipped by 2 bases and J by 2 bases; unmatched bases: 3. As DNA, the CDR3 is TGTGCCACCAGTGATTCCGGCGGGAGGGCCTACAATGAGCAGTTCTTC. This gives the protein CATSDSGGRAYNEQFF.

This sequence joins TRBV7-2 and TRBJ2-7; TRBD2 agrees at 12 bases. The CDR3 length is 17 residues. V shed 4 bases and J 5 bases; nucleotides not matched to a gene: 12. CDR1 is SGHTA and CDR2 is FQGNSA in the germline V gene. The CDR3: CASSYWGPSGGAHEQYV. CDR3 nucleotides: TGTGCCAGCAGCTACTGGGGGCCTAGCGGGGGGGCCCACGAGCAGTACGTC.

This chain links TRBV24-1 with TRBJ1-5; 8 bases line up with TRBD1. The germline V gene encodes CDR1 KGHDR and CDR2 SFDVKD. V gave up 4 bases and J gave up 7 bases; unmatched junction bases: 11. The CDR3 extends over 16 amino acids. For the CDR3, the DNA is TGTGCCACCAGTGACGGGGGACAGGCGGCTGGACAGCCCCAGCATTTT. Protein sequence: CATSDGGQAAGQPQHF.

The rearrangement links TRBV28 to TRBJ1-2; TRBD1 might be the D (5 bases). The CDR3 covers 13 residues. In germline, CDR1 is MDHEN, CDR2 SYDVKM. V was cut by 6 bases and J by 1 base, with 9 bases left in between. The CDR3 reads CASRSGHNYGYTF. CDR3 in DNA: TGTGCCAGCAGGTCCGGACATAACTATGGCTACACCTTC.

V usage is TRBV6-5 and J usage is TRBJ2-5; 8 bases map to TRBD1. With 8 bases clipped from V and 4 bases from J, the junction kept 6 bases outside the gene matches. The germline gives CDR1 MNHEY, CDR2 SVGAGI. The CDR3 has 13 residues. The CDR3 loop reads CASQTGDGETQYF. In DNA form, the CDR3 reads TGTGCCAGCCAGACAGGGGATGGAGAGACCCAGTACTTC.

With respect to this clone: A read error may account for a junction end that differs from germline. The chain recombines TRBV19 with TRBJ2-1; no clear D gene. In germline, CDR1 is LNHDA, CDR2 SQIVND (reference sequence). This CDR3 spans 15 amino acids. CDR3: CASSLDTSSYNEQFF. CDR3 sequence (DNA): TGTGCCAGTAGTCTAGACACGAGCTCCTACAATGAGCAGTTCTTC. The entire variable domain, with the rest obtained from reference TRBV19 and TRBJ2-1, is as follows: DGGITQSPKYLFRKEGQNVTLSCEQNLNHDAMYWYRQDPGQGLRLIYYSQIVNDFQKGDIAEGYSVSREKKESFPLTVTSAQKNPTAFYLCASSLDTSSYNEQFFGPGTRLTVL.

This chain joins TRBV7-9 and TRBJ2-3; D remains ambiguous. Trimming took 3 bases from V and 4 from J, leaving 11 bases between them. The V gene's germline CDR1 is SEHNR and CDR2 FQNEAQ (reference sequence). The CDR3 covers 14 residues. The CDR3 DNA follows: TGTGCCAGCAGCTTCTCTCGAGGTGCAGATACGCAGTATTTT. As protein: CASSFSRGADTQYF.

This clone was picked up one time. The V call is TRBV5-1, the J call TRBJ1-3; maybe TRBD1 (5 bases). The CDR3 consists of 16 residues. Germline loops: CDR1 SGHRS, CDR2 YFSETQ. V was shortened by 4 bases and J by 0 bases, with 14 bases between the two germline ends. This chain's CDR3 is CASSTGTFSSGNTIYF. The CDR3 bases are TGCGCCAGCAGCACCGGGACTTTTAGCTCTGGAAACACCATATATTTT. Full variable domain (rest looked up from reference TRBV5-1 and TRBJ1-3): KAGVTQTPRYLIKTRGQQVTLSCSPISGHRSVSWYQQTPGQGLQFLFEYFSETQRNKGNFPGRFSGRQFSNSRSEMNVSTLELGDSALYLCASSTGTFSSGNTIYFGEGSWLTVV.

The chain is built from TRBV2 and TRBJ1-2; D possibly corresponds to TRBD1 (5 bases). The CDR3 loop spans 12 amino acids. Germline V gene lookup returns CDR1 SNHLY and CDR2 FYNNEI. Trimming took 3 bases from V and 8 from J, leaving 10 bases between them. The CDR3 coding sequence is TGTGCCAGCAGTGAGGAGGGGCGAGGCTACACCTTC. Protein: CASSEEGRGYTF.

This clone came up once. CDR3 region: CASSLTDLGNTIYF. As DNA, the CDR3 is TGTGCCAGCAGTTTGACAGACCTAGGAAACACCATATATTTT. The chain links TRBV27 to TRBJ1-3; D is perhaps TRBD1 (5 bases). The ends were cut back, 3 bases at V and 4 bases at J, with 10 bases in the middle. Looked up from germline, CDR1 is MNHEY and CDR2 is SMNVEV (reference sequence). This CDR3 is 14 amino acids long.

This clone was observed once. The CDR3 nucleotides are TGTGCCAGCAGCAAAAAATTGGGGGGACCTTTCCCTGAAGCTTTCTTT. This codes for CASSKKLGGPFPEAFF. The rearrangement joins TRBV21-1 to TRBJ1-1. TRBV21-1 represents a pseudogene. This CDR3 spans 16 amino acids.

The gene calls are TRBV9 and TRBJ1-1; no clear D gene. Germline V gene lookup returns CDR1 SGDLS and CDR2 YYNGEE. Trimming pared 0 bases from V and 5 bases from J, leaving 8 bases between. This CDR3 has 13 amino acids. CDR3 protein: CASSVVEGTEAFF. CDR3 nucleotide sequence: TGTGCCAGCAGCGTAGTCGAGGGAACTGAAGCTTTCTTT.

This sequence joins TRBV11-2 and TRBJ2-2, with TRBD1 matching 7 bases. Germline CDR1 reads SGHAT; CDR2 reads FQNNGV. Losses at the gene ends were 5 bases for V and 8 bases for J; bases not matched to a gene: 14. This CDR3 region has 16 residues. The CDR3 DNA sequence: TGTGCCAGCAGCGCCAACCTAAGACAGGGATTAGGGGAGCTGTTTTTT. It is translated as CASSANLRQGLGELFF.